Presented here are 27 T cell receptor beta chains from one specimen sequenced in a study of blood T cell repertoires in COVID-19. Sequenced by immunoSEQ multiplex PCR; TCRdb stores in-frame clones only, minus some. The data show just under 150,000 clones, 80% to 90% seen once. Sequencing was carried out using peripheral blood. The receptors here all came from a woman aged 50 to 60 with acute or convalescent COVID-19.

Of note for this clone: One junction end does not reproduce the germline sequence, and a read error may be involved. The rearrangement joins TRBV7-2 to TRBJ1-1; D not resolved. Germline V gives CDR1 SGHTA, CDR2 FQGNSA. The CDR3 extends over 14 amino acids. This chain's CDR3 is CASSFALQSVPPTF. The CDR3 nucleotides are TGTGCCAGCAGCTTCGCTTTGCAATCAGTCCCACCAACCTTT.

V usage is TRBV19 and J usage is TRBJ1-1, with TRBD1 as a possible D gene (6 bases). This CDR3 is 14 amino acids long. Germline V lookup: CDR1 LNHDA, CDR2 SQIVND (reference sequence). V lost 3 bases, J lost 5 bases, and 13 bases lay in between. CDR3 loop: CASSMRGARTEAFF. The CDR3, as DNA: TGTGCCAGTAGTATGCGGGGGGCGCGGACTGAAGCTTTCTTT.

This clone was counted a few times. The chain combines TRBV24-1 with TRBJ2-7; 11 nucleotides match TRBD1. J gave up 5 bases and V 5 bases, and 4 bases lay outside the gene matches. Germline lookup yields CDR1 KGHDR and CDR2 SFDVKD. The CDR3 loop spans 14 amino acids. CDR3: CATSGTGGGDEQYF. In nucleotides, the CDR3 is TGTGCCACCAGTGGGACAGGGGGCGGGGACGAGCAGTACTTC.

The chain links TRBV7-3 to TRBJ2-1; D is possibly TRBD2 (5 bases). Germline V gives CDR1 SGHTA, CDR2 FQGTGA. The CDR3 consists of 13 residues. The V gene lost 5 bases and the J gene lost 8 bases, with 13 bases spanning the gap. CDR3 loop: CASSALLSDEQFF. As DNA, the CDR3 is TGTGCCAGCAGCGCCCTACTTAGCGATGAGCAGTTCTTC.

The CDR3 DNA reads TGCAGCCTGGTGGGACTAGCGGGAGGTAGCACAGATACGCAGTATTTT. Protein product: CSLVGLAGGSTDTQYF. The chain employs TRBV29-1 and TRBJ2-3; 15 positions match TRBD2. Trimming removed 8 bases from V and 0 bases from J; junction bases left unmatched: 6. Per the germline V gene, CDR1 is SQVTM and CDR2 is ANQGSEA. The CDR3 contains 16 residues.

This chain uses TRBV19 with TRBJ1-2; 8 bases match TRBD1. Looked up from germline, CDR1 is LNHDA and CDR2 is SQIVND (reference sequence). There are 14 residues in the CDR3. Unmatched junction bases numbered 4, after V lost 3 bases and J lost 4 bases. CDR3 sequence (DNA): TGTGCCAGTAGTATGGCAGGGGGCGCCTATGGCTACACCTTC. The encoded protein is CASSMAGGAYGYTF. Drawing the rest from reference TRBV19 and TRBJ1-2, the complete variable domain is DGGITQSPKYLFRKEGQNVTLSCEQNLNHDAMYWYRQDPGQGLRLIYYSQIVNDFQKGDIAEGYSVSREKKESFPLTVTSAQKNPTAFYLCASSMAGGAYGYTFGSGTRLTVV.

This clone was recorded once. This chain uses TRBV30 with TRBJ2-1, with 8 nucleotides matching TRBD2. Germline values: CDR1 GTSNPN, CDR2 SVGIG (reference sequence). CDR3 length equals 14 residues. The V gene end was trimmed by 2 bases and the J gene end by 4 bases; junction bases not matched to a gene: 4. The CDR3 bases are TGTGCCTGGAGTAGCGGGAGTTTTTACAATGAGCAGTTCTTC. Amino acids: CAWSSGSFYNEQFF.

The chain employs TRBV9 and TRBJ1-2; no clear D. This CDR3 comprises 13 residues. Trimming cost V 2 bases and J 2 bases, with 7 bases left between them. Germline V gene sequence: CDR1 SGDLS, CDR2 YYNGEE. The DNA of the CDR3 is TGTGCCAGCAGCGTTTGGGAGAACTATGGCTACACCTTC. Protein sequence: CASSVWENYGYTF.

The count of this clone is one. The V gene is TRBV25-1, the J gene TRBJ2-1, with TRBD2 matching 7 bases. Germline trimming cut 2 bases from V and 6 bases from J; bases unmatched to any gene: 10. Germline assignment: CDR1 MGHDK and CDR2 SYGVNS. The CDR3 runs to 16 residues. CDR3 coding DNA: TGTGCCAGCAGTGAACCCCGAATTGGACTAGTCAATGAGCAGTTCTTC. Protein: CASSEPRIGLVNEQFF.

The chain is built from TRBV7-9 and TRBJ2-1; 7 nucleotides line up with TRBD1. The germline gives CDR1 SEHNR, CDR2 FQNEAQ (reference sequence). The CDR3 has 15 amino acids. V lost 5 bases to trimming and J lost 0 bases; unmatched junction nucleotides: 4. The CDR3 sequence is CASSRQGSSYNEQFF. The DNA of the CDR3 is TGTGCCAGCAGCCGACAGGGTAGCTCCTACAATGAGCAGTTCTTC.

The V gene is TRBV18, the J gene TRBJ2-1; no reliable D call. Deletions cut 3 bases from V and 5 bases from J, with 8 bases between. The CDR3 runs to 13 residues. CDR1 is KGHSH and CDR2 is LQKENI in the germline V gene. The DNA of the CDR3 is TGTGCCAGCTCACCTCCCAGTGACAATGAGCAGTTCTTC. Translation gives CASSPPSDNEQFF.

In its sample, this clone was seen a few times. V and J are TRBV7-2 and TRBJ2-7, with 8 bases matching TRBD1. The CDR3 has 13 amino acids. Germline V CDR1 and CDR2: SGHTA, FQGNSA. With V trimmed by 5 bases and J by 2 bases, 2 bases remained unmatched. The CDR3 region is CASSGGQAYEQYF. CDR3 sequence (DNA): TGTGCCAGCAGCGGGGGACAGGCCTACGAGCAGTACTTC.

The chain couples TRBV11-2 to TRBJ2-7; 7 nucleotides match TRBD1. Trimming removed 5 bases from V and 0 bases from J; junction bases left unmatched: 13. Germline lookup yields CDR1 SGHAT and CDR2 FQNNGV. The CDR3 extends over 17 amino acids. The CDR3 loop reads CASSPEEYRGFSYEQYF. The CDR3 nucleotides read TGTGCCAGCAGCCCGGAGGAGTACAGGGGCTTCTCCTACGAGCAGTACTTC. Drawing the rest from reference TRBV11-2 and TRBJ2-7, the complete variable domain is EAGVAQSPRYKIIEKRQSVAFWCNPISGHATLYWYQQILGQGPKLLIQFQNNGVVDDSQLPKDRFSAERLKGVDSTLKIQPAKLEDSAVYLCASSPEEYRGFSYEQYFGPGTRLTVT.

The CDR3 spells CASTQFLNTEAFF. DNA of the CDR3: TGTGCCAGCACCCAGTTCTTGAACACTGAAGCTTTCTTT. The J gene is TRBJ1-1, the V gene TRBV2; D not certain. Trimming took off 7 bases at V and 0 bases at J, with 9 bases between the two ends. CDR3 length equals 13 residues. Per the germline V gene, CDR1 is SNHLY and CDR2 is FYNNEI.

The rearrangement links TRBV4-1 to TRBJ1-5; perhaps TRBD1 as D (5 bases). V gave up 5 bases and J gave up 7 bases, with 9 bases separating them. The CDR3 contains 12 residues. Germline CDR1 MGHRA, CDR2 YSYEKL. The CDR3 coding sequence is TGCGCCAGCAGCTTCCAGGGACAGCCCCAGCATTTT. Translated, it gives CASSFQGQPQHF.

This clone was detected only a few times. The chain is built from TRBV19 and TRBJ1-2; D is unclear. CDR1 and CDR2 (germline): LNHDA, SQIVND (reference sequence). This CDR3 comprises 13 residues. The ends were cut back, 3 bases at V and 1 base at J, with 6 bases in the middle. The CDR3 spells CASSIQLNYGYTF. CDR3 sequence (DNA): TGTGCCAGTAGTATCCAACTTAACTATGGCTACACCTTC.

The J gene is TRBJ2-7, the V gene TRBV5-1; a possible D gene is TRBD1 (7 bases). V was pared by 4 bases and J by 6 bases, with 17 bases between. The length of the CDR3 is 14 residues. Germline V CDR1 and CDR2: SGHRS, YFSETQ. The CDR3 DNA follows: TGCGCCAGCAGCACAACCGGGACAGCGGGCGAGCAGTACTTC. Translating gives CASSTTGTAGEQYF.

The chain carries TRBV10-3 and TRBJ2-7; D is perhaps TRBD1 (6 bases). Germline CDR1 is ENHRY and CDR2 is SYGVKD. Trimming pared 4 bases from V and 2 bases from J, leaving 18 bases between. CDR3 length: 16 residues. The CDR3 loop reads CAISAVAQGLTYEQYF. The CDR3 DNA is TGTGCCATCAGTGCTGTTGCACAGGGCCTAACCTACGAGCAGTACTTC.

The chain joins TRBV5-4 to TRBJ2-1, with 13 bases fitting TRBD2. Germline-derived CDR1 and CDR2 are SGHNT and YYREEE (reference sequence). Trimming took 2 bases from V and 7 from J; bases not matched to a gene: 6. The CDR3 covers 16 residues. The CDR3 nucleotides are TGTGCCAGCAGCTTTCGACTAGCGGGAGGTAGGAATGAGCAGTTCTTC. Translated: CASSFRLAGGRNEQFF.

The chain's CDR3 is CAWELGTSGGALGASTDTQYF. The CDR3 nucleotides read TGTGCCTGGGAGCTGGGGACTAGCGGGGGGGCCCTGGGGGCTAGCACAGATACGCAGTATTTT. The rearrangement joins TRBV30 to TRBJ2-3, with TRBD2 matching 16 bases. The germline V gene has CDR1 GTSNPN and CDR2 SVGIG (reference sequence). V trimming: 5 bases; J trimming: 0 bases; junction bases outside the gene matches: 17. This CDR3 has 21 residues.

The chain joins TRBV30 to TRBJ1-2; 8 bases are shared with TRBD1. Germline V gene lookup returns CDR1 GTSNPN and CDR2 SVGIG (reference sequence). The junction had 17 bases not matched to a gene; V was cut back by 2 bases and J by 3 bases. The CDR3 is 18 amino acids. The CDR3 here is CAWSLPVVSGGMHYGYTF. The CDR3 DNA reads as TGTGCCTGGAGTCTCCCTGTTGTCTCAGGGGGCATGCACTATGGCTACACCTTC.

V and J are TRBV28 and TRBJ1-6, with D possibly TRBD1 on 6 matching bases. There are 14 residues in the CDR3. Trimming removed 2 bases from V and 9 bases from J, with 11 bases in between. Germline lookup yields CDR1 MDHEN and CDR2 SYDVKM. CDR3 region: CASSLHREGSPLHF. As DNA, the CDR3 is TGTGCCAGCAGTTTACACAGGGAGGGTTCACCCCTCCACTTT.

J is TRBJ2-2 and V is TRBV6-5, with a possible D match to TRBD2 (6 bases). Trimming pared 3 bases from V and 3 bases from J, leaving 8 bases between. The CDR3 has 14 residues. The germline V gene encodes CDR1 MNHEY and CDR2 SVGAGI. CDR3 loop: CASSYGGDTGELFF. The CDR3 nucleotides read TGTGCCAGCAGTTATGGAGGGGACACCGGGGAGCTGTTTTTT.

The J gene is TRBJ2-2, the V gene TRBV21-1; the table's D call, TRBD1, was not checked against the DNA. TRBV21-1 corresponds to a pseudogene. The CDR3 contains 18 residues. CDR3 loop: CASSKDNYGTENTGELFF. The CDR3 nucleotides read TGTGCCAGCAGCAAAGATAACTACGGGACAGAGAACACCGGGGAGCTGTTTTTT.

This chain joins TRBV27 and TRBJ1-2; D is unresolved. Germline CDR1 is MNHEY and CDR2 is SMNVEV (reference sequence). Trimming shortened V by 5 bases and J by 0 bases, and 10 bases separated the two germline ends. This CDR3 contains 14 residues. In DNA, the CDR3 is TGTGCCAGCAGTGTGAACAGAGCTAACTATGGCTACACCTTC. This translates into CASSVNRANYGYTF.

This chain uses TRBV19 with TRBJ2-7, with D possibly TRBD2 on 6 matching bases. The CDR3 length is 16 residues. Germline lookup yields CDR1 LNHDA and CDR2 SQIVND (reference sequence). Trimming took off 2 bases at V and 1 base at J, with 15 bases between the two ends. The CDR3 protein is CASSITGDLSSYEQYF. The CDR3 DNA reads TGTGCCAGTAGTATAACGGGGGACCTATCTTCCTACGAGCAGTACTTC.

The gene calls are TRBV6-5 and TRBJ1-5, with a tentative D call TRBD1 (6 bases). The CDR3 extends over 14 amino acids. Germline V gives CDR1 MNHEY, CDR2 SVGAGI. V lost 7 bases, J lost 2 bases, and 12 bases lay in between. In DNA, the CDR3 is TGTGCCAGCAAGGGGGGGTTTGGCAATCAGCCCCAGCATTTT. This sequence encodes CASKGGFGNQPQHF.